A selection of T cell receptor beta chains follows, all from one sample in a study of CD8 T cells in Susac syndrome. TCRdb processed the immunoSEQ multiplex PCR reads anew with MiXCR; each CDR3 protein has one entry. The repertoire holds approximately 46,000 distinct CDR3 sequences, approximately 92% seen once, with around 0.41% in the top ten. The specimen was CD8+ T cells from PBMCs. The source of these receptors is a human donor in good health. The CDR3 runs from the conserved cysteine through the conserved F or W. D genes are given only for firm matches. Expanded clones get a size class; other rows say once, few or many, or leave the size out.

j_call | v_call | clone_size | d_call | cdr3_nt | cdr3_aa
TRBJ2-3 | TRBV27 | - | TRBD1 | TGTGCCAGCAGTCCCACGACAGGGGCGGCAGATACGCAGTATTTT | CASSPTTGAADTQYF
TRBJ1-2 | TRBV16 | - | TRBD1 | TGTGCCAGCAGCCCCCCGGGGACAGGCACGGCTGGCTACACCTTC | CASSPPGTGTAGYTF
TRBJ1-2 | TRBV29-1 | - | TRBD1 | TGCAGCGTTCCCTTAGACAGGGGGAAATTCTATGGCTACACCTTC | CSVPLDRGKFYGYTF
TRBJ2-3 | TRBV7-9 | - | TRBD2 | TGTGCCAGCAGCCCCCCCGCGGCGGGAGGGCCGGGTACGCAGTATTTT | CASSPPAAGGPGTQYF
TRBJ2-3 | TRBV24-1 | once | TRBD2 | TGTGCCACCCATATAGCGGGAGAGTTCACAGATACGCAGTATTTT | CATHIAGEFTDTQYF
TRBJ2-7 | TRBV14 | - | - | TGTGCCAGCAGCCAAGAGGCAGGCAACTCCTACGAGCAGTACTTC | CASSQEAGNSYEQYF
TRBJ2-2 | TRBV7-9 | - | TRBD1 | TGTGCCAGCAGCCGTAGCGCGGGACAGGAGAACACCGGGGAGCTGTTTTTT | CASSRSAGQENTGELFF
TRBJ1-2 | TRBV11-2 | once | - | TGTGCCAGCAGCCCAAGTTTCAGGACAAACTATGGCTACACCTTC | CASSPSFRTNYGYTF
TRBJ2-5 | TRBV5-6 | - | - | TGTGCCAGCAGCATTAGCGGCCGCCTGTACCAAGAGACCCAGTACTTC | CASSISGRLYQETQYF
TRBJ1-5 | TRBV6-5 | - | - | TGTGCCAGCAGTTACTCAAGTCAGCCCCAGCATTTT | CASSYSSQPQHF
TRBJ2-1 | TRBV7-8 | - | TRBD2 | TGTGCCAGCAGCGAGCAGATGACTAGCGGGAGGCCTTCGAGCTCCTACAATGAGCAGTTCTTC | CASSEQMTSGRPSSSYNEQFF
TRBJ1-5 | TRBV19 | once | - | TGTGCCAGTAGTGCCAGTAACAATCAGCCCCAGCATTTT | CASSASNNQPQHF
TRBJ1-5 | TRBV27 | - | - | TGTGCCAGCAGTTTAGCCACAGAGGAGCCCCAGCATTTT | CASSLATEEPQHF
TRBJ2-7 | TRBV7-9 | - | - | TGTGCCAGCAGGTTCCAGGGGAACTCCTACGAGCAGTACTTC | CASRFQGNSYEQYF
TRBJ1-2 | TRBV18 | - | TRBD1 | TGTGCCAGCTCACCGCCAGGGGGAAGCTATGGCTACACCTTC | CASSPPGGSYGYTF
TRBJ2-3 | TRBV6-5 | - | TRBD2 | TGTGCCAGCAGTTACGCTGGACTAGCGGGAGGGCCGGATACGCAGTATTTT | CASSYAGLAGGPDTQYF
TRBJ2-1 | TRBV6-1 | - | - | TGTGCCCCGGGGCGGGAGCAGTTCTTC | CAPGREQFF
TRBJ2-7 | TRBV12-3/TRBV12-4 | - | - | TGTGCCAGCAGTTTAGGAGCAGGCTACGAGCAGTACTTC | CASSLGAGYEQYF
TRBJ2-2 | TRBV7-9 | - | - | TGTGCCAGCAGCTTAGCGGGCGAGAGGCGGAGCACCGGGGAGCTGTTTTTT | CASSLAGERRSTGELFF
TRBJ1-1 | TRBV5-1 | - | - | TGCGCCAGCAGCTTGGGAGGCCGGAACACTGAAGCTTTCTTT | CASSLGGRNTEAFF
TRBJ2-1 | TRBV3-1 | - | TRBD2 | TGTGCCAGCAGCCAAGGGGAGGGACTAGGTTCGAGGAATGAGCAGTTCTTC | CASSQGEGLGSRNEQFF
TRBJ2-3 | TRBV19 | once | - | TGTGCCAGTAGTGCTAATCCCGCGAAGGAGGCTAGCACAGATACGCAGTATTTT | CASSANPAKEASTDTQYF
TRBJ1-1 | TRBV19 | once | - | TGTGCCAGTAGTATAGCACGGACTGAAGCTTTCTTT | CASSIARTEAFF
TRBJ2-7 | TRBV12-3/TRBV12-4 | few | - | TGTGCCAGCAGTTTAAGGTCCTACGAGCAGTACTTC | CASSLRSYEQYF
TRBJ2-1 | TRBV27 | - | TRBD2 | TGTGCCAGCGGGACTAGCCGATCGAGCTCCTACAATGAGCAGTTCTTC | CASGTSRSSSYNEQFF
TRBJ2-1 | TRBV12-3/TRBV12-4 | - | TRBD1 | TGTGCCAGCAGCAGGGACAGGGGGGAGGAGAATGAGCAGTTCTTC | CASSRDRGEENEQFF
TRBJ2-5 | TRBV20-1 | once | TRBD2 | TGCAGTGCTAGAGGACTAGCGGTCCAAGAGACCCAGTACTTC | CSARGLAVQETQYF